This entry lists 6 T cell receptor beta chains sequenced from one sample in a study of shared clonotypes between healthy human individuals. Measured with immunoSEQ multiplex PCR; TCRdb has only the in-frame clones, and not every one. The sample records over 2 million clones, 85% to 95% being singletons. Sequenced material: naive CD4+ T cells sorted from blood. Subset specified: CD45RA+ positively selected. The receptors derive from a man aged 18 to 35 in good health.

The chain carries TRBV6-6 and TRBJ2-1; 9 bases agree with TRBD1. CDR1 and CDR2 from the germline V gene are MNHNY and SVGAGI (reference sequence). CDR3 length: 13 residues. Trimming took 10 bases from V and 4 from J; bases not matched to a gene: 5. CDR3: CAIGQGQYNEQFF. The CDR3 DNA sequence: TGTGCCATTGGACAGGGGCAATACAATGAGCAGTTCTTC.

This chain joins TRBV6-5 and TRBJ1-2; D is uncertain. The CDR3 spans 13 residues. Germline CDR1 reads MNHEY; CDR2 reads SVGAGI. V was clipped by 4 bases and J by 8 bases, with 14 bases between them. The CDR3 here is CASSSLGELGYTF. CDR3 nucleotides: TGTGCCAGCAGTTCTCTGGGCGAGTTGGGCTACACCTTC.

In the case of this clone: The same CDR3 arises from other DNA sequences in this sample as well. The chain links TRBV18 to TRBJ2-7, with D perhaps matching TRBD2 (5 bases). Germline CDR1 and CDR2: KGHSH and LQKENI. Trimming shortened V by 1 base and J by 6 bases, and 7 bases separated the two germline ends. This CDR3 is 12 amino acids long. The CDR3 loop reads CASSPRGSEQYF. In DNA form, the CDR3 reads TGTGCCAGCTCACCACGAGGGAGCGAGCAGTACTTC.

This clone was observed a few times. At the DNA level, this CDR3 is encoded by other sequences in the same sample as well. The CDR3 loop is CASSELARGYTF. The CDR3 DNA sequence: TGTGCCAGCAGTGAACTGGCCCGTGGCTACACCTTC. This chain uses TRBV6-1 with TRBJ1-2; D unclear. The V end lost 2 bases, the J end lost 7 bases, and 8 bases lay between the germline ends. This CDR3 comprises 12 residues. The germline V gene encodes CDR1 MNHNS and CDR2 SASEGT.

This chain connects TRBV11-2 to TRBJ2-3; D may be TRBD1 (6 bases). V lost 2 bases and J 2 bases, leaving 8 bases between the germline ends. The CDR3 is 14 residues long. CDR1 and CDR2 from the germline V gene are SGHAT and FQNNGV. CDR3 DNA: TGTGCCAGCAGCTTACAGGGGCCCACAGATACGCAGTATTTT. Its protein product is CASSLQGPTDTQYF.

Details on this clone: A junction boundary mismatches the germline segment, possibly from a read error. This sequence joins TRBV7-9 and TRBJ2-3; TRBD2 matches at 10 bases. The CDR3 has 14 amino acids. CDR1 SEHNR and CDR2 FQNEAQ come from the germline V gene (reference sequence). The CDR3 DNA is TGTGCCAGCAGCCTAGCGGGAGCCCCTGATACGCAGTATTTT. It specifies CASSLAGAPDTQYF.